This TCR beta chain was captured by sequencing in a study of blood T cell repertoires in COVID-19. Study-level background: From the United States, Italy and Spain came samples of acute and convalescent COVID-19. PBMCs, B-cell-depleted T cells, or T cells were the source of the cDNA or gDNA that made up the material.

The V end was cut by 2 bases, the J end by 11 bases, with 10 bases between. The CDR3 is 11 residues long. Germline V gene data show CDR1 as MNHNS and CDR2 as SASEGT. Per the original data handling: Using reference gene primer amplification, nucleated cell counts were estimated. Sequencing was performed with immunoSEQ multiplex PCR; in TCRdb, only in-frame clones are kept and a portion is missing. The DNA was the basis for D and trimming; V, J and clone size are from that table. Here the sample spans 150,000 to 200,000 clones, roughly 90% being singletons. The specimen sequenced was peripheral blood. The sequence was collected from a man between 60 and 75 years old with acute or convalescent COVID-19. The chain uses TRBV6-1 and TRBJ2-7; D possibly corresponds to TRBD2 (6 bases). CDR3 bases: TGTGCCAGCAGTGAAACGGGCGGGGAGTACGTC. Amino acids: CASSETGGEYV.